This record covers a single TCR beta chain. Its antigen is unknown. No base quality information exists; no much larger clone differs at one position. This sample stems from a study of blood T cells in healthy people across ages (dated by TCRdb to about 2015). With regard to the full study: In model experiments, roughly one uniquely barcoded TCR beta cDNA molecule per two T cells was captured by template switching. The study analyzed two additional independent replicas of 1 million unique cDNA reads from the same blood draw for two donors, one aged 18 to 30 and one aged 80 or older. To avoid experimental bias, donors of different ages were distributed randomly across sequencing lanes. Donors were grouped into four age groups: young (average roughly 15 years), middle-aged (39), aged (over 55) and long-lived (around 82). The study measured age-related changes in TCR beta repertoire diversity using deep sequencing normalized with unique cDNA molecular identifiers. On the study overall, not on this receptor specifically: A strong correlation was found between observed TCR beta diversity and the percentage of naive T cells measured by flow cytometry. The long-lived group showed more naive CD4+ T cells, fewer expanded clones and increased TCR diversity than the aged group, suggesting age selection. As age increased, observed TCR beta diversity per million T cells dropped in a roughly linear way, and a significant reduction was already evident by age 40. Bulk unsorted PBMC profiling prevented conclusive comparison of naive and antigen-experienced compartments. Estimates of total diversity from one million sequenced T cells were regarded as lower bounds and underestimates. Donor CMV infection status was unknown, potentially confounding age-related changes in expanded clonotypes.

Libraries came from 5' RACE. Sequencing instrument: Illumina HiSeq 2500. A second PCR of roughly 7 to 11 cycles was performed with a sample-barcoded 5' primer and a J-beta primer mix. Each TCR beta cDNA molecule received a unique molecular identifier from a template-switch 5' adaptor carrying 12 random nucleotides. Each sample yielded at least 3 million CDR3-containing paired-end reads. First-strand cDNA synthesis was performed from all RNA using the Mint cDNA synthesis kit, with priming by a TRBC-specific oligonucleotide. All cDNA was treated with uracil-DNA glycosylase and then went through a first 18-cycle PCR with the universal primers M1SS and BC2_uni_R. Per the original workflow: Each sample was normalized by randomly selecting 1 million high-quality reads, each carrying a distinct molecular identifier. Instead of being binned into consensus sequences, reads with shared molecular identifiers were discarded. CDR3 identification, clonotype clustering and error correction used MiTCR with a Q25 quality threshold and the strictest error-elimination algorithm. Lower-bound total TCR beta diversity was estimated with a nonparametric unseen species model using Euler transformation. Through fastp at Q25 and MiXCR, TCRdb rebuilt clones from the public reads, retaining in-frame beta chains. One record per CDR3 amino acid sequence lists the most common genes and DNA. TCRdb, rather than the study authors, made the V and J calls. Within this sample are 1,500,000 or so distinct CDR3 sequences, with approximately 59% of them counted one time only. The ten largest make up about 6.7% of the sample.

Via the germline V gene, CDR1 is WSHSY and CDR2 SAAADI. The CDR3, from cysteine to phenylalanine, totals 16 residues. This entry keeps only the CDR3 DNA: 48 bases, framed from base 1. Donors were about 36 systemically healthy Caucasian individuals from Russia aged about 6 to 100 years. Each donor gave 9.5 to 10 milliliters of peripheral blood, drawn into EDTA-treated Vacutainer tubes. Ficoll-Paque density-gradient centrifugation was used to isolate PBMCs, with at least 6.5 million per sample. Trizol reagent was used to extract total RNA from PBMCs, with at least 5.5 micrograms per sample. Naive CD45RAhigh/CD27high T cell percentages were measured by flow cytometry on a PBMC aliquot from every donor.

The sequence links TRBV10-2 to TRBJ2-7, and 8 junction bases match TRBD1. Matching the DNA end better, TRBJ2-5 makes the J call doubtful. This sequence was found in a man aged 18-30 years in good health. The sample consisted of blood. CDR3 reads: CASTIRGQGKGETQYF. The DNA sequence follows: TGCGCCAGCACTATAAGAGGACAGGGAAAGGGAGAGACCCAGTACTTC.